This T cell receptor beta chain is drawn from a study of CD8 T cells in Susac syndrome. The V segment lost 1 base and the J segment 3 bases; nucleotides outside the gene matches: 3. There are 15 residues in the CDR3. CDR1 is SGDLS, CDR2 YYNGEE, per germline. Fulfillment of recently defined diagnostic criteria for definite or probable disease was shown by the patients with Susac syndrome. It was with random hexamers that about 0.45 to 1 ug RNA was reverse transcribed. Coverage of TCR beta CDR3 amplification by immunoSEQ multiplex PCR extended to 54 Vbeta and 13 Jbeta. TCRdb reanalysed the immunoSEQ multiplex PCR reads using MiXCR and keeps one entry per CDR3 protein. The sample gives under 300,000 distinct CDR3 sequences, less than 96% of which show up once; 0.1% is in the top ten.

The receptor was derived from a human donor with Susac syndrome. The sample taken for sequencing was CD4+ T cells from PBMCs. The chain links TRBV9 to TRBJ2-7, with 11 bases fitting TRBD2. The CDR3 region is CASSVTSGSVYEQYF. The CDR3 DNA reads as TGTGCCAGCAGCGTAACTAGCGGGAGCGTCTACGAGCAGTACTTC.